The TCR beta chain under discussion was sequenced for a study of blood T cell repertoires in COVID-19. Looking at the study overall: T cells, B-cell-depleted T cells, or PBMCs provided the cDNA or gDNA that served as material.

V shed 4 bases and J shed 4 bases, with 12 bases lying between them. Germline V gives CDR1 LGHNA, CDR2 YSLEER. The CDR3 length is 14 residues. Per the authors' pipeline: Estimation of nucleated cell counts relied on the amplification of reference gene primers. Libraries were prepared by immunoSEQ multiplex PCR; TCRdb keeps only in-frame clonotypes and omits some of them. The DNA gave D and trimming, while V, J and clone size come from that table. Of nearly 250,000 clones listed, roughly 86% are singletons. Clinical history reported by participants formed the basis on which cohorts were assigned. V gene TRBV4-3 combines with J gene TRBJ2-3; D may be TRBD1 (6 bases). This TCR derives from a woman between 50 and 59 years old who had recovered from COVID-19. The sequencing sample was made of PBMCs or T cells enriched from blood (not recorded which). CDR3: CASSLQGFADTQYF. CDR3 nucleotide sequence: TGCGCCAGCAGCCTACAGGGATTCGCAGATACGCAGTATTTT.